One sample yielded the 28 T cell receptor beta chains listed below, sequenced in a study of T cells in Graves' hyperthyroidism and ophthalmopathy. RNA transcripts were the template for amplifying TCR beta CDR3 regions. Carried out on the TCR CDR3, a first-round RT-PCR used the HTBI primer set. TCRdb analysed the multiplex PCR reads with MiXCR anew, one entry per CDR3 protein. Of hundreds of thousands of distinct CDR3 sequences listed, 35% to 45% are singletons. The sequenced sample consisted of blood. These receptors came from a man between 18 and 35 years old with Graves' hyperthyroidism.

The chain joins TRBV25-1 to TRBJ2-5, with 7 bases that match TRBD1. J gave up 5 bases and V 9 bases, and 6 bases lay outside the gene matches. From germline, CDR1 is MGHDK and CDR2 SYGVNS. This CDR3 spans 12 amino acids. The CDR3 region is CARGGLQETQYF. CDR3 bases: TGTGCCAGAGGGGGCCTCCAGGAGACCCAGTACTTC.

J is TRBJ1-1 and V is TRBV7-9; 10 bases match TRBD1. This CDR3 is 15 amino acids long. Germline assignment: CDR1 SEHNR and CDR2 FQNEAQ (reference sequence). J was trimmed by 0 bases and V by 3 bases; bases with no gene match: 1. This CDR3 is CASSFGQGVNTEAFF. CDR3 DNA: TGTGCCAGCAGCTTTGGACAGGGGGTGAACACTGAAGCTTTCTTT.

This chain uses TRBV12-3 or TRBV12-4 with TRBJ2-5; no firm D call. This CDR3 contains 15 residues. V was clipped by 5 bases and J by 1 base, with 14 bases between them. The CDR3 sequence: CASSPFSVGQETQYF. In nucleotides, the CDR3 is TGTGCCAGCAGTCCTTTTAGTGTGGGCCAAGAGACCCAGTACTTC.

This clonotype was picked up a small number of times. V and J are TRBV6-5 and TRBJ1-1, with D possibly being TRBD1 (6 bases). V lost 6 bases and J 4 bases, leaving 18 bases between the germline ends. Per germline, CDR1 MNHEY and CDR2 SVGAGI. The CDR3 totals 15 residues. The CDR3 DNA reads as TGTGCCAGCAGACTGGGGCCCGGAGGGGGCACTGAAGCTTTCTTT. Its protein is CASRLGPGGGTEAFF.

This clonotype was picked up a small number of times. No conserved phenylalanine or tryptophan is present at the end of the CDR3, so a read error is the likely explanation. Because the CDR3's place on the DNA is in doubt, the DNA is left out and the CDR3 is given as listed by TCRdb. The CDR3 sequence is CASSDTGS. This chain uses TRBV2 with TRBJ1-5; the DNA was not compared with TRBD1, the D call given in the table. Both ends counted, the CDR3 spans 8 residues. Looked up from germline, CDR1 is SNHLY and CDR2 is FYNNEI.

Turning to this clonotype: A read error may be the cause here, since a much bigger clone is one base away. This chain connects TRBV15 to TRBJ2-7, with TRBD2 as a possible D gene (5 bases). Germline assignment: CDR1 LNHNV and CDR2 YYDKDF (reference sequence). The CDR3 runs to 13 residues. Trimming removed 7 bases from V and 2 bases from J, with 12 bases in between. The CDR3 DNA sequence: TGTGCCACCAAAATGGCGGGTACCTACGAGCAGTACTTC. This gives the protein CATKMAGTYEQYF.

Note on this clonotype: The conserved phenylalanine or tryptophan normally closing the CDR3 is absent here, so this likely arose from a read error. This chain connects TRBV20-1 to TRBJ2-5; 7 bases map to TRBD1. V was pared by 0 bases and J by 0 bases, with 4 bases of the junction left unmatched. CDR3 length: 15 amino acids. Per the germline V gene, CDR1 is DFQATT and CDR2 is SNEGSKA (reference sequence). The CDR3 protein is CSARDGTDHQETQYL. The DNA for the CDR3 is TGCAGTGCTAGAGATGGGACAGATCACCAAGAGACCCAGTACCTC.

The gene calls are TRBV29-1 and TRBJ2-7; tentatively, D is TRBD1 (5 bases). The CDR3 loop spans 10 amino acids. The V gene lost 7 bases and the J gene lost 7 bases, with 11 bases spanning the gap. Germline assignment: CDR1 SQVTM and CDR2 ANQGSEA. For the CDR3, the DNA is TGCAGCGGGGGCCAAGGGGAGCAGTACTTC. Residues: CSGGQGEQYF.

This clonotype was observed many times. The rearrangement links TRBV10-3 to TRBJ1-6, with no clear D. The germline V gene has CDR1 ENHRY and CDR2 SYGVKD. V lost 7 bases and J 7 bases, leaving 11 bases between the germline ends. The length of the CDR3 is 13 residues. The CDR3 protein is CAIMTELNSPLHF. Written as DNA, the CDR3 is TGTGCCATCATGACGGAGCTGAATTCACCCCTCCACTTT.

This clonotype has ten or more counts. This CDR3 reads CASSLEGASGNTIYF. The CDR3 region has the DNA TGCGCCAGCAGCTTGGAAGGAGCCTCTGGAAACACCATATATTTT. The genes are TRBV5-1 and TRBJ1-3; D is unresolved. This CDR3 contains 15 residues. CDR1 is SGHRS and CDR2 is YFSETQ in the germline V gene. V was clipped by 0 bases and J by 0 bases, with 7 bases between them.

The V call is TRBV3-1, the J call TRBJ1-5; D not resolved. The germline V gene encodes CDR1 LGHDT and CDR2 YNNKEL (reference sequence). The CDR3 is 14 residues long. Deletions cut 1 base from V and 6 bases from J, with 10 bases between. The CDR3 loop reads CASSQVLGGQPQHF. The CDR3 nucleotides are TGTGCCAGCAGCCAAGTTTTAGGAGGTCAGCCCCAGCATTTT.

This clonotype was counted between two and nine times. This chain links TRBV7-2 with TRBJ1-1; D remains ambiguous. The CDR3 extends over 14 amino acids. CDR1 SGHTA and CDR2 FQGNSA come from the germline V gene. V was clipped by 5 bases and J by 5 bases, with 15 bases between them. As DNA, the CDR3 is TGTGCCAGCAGCCAAGACGGGATTAGGACTGAAGCTTTCTTT. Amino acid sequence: CASSQDGIRTEAFF. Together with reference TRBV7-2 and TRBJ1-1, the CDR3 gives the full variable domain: GAGVSQSPSNKVTEKGKDVELRCDPISGHTALYWYRQSLGQGLEFLIYFQGNSAPDKSGLPSDRFSAERTGGSVSTLTIQRTQQEDSAVYLCASSQDGIRTEAFFGQGTRLTVV.

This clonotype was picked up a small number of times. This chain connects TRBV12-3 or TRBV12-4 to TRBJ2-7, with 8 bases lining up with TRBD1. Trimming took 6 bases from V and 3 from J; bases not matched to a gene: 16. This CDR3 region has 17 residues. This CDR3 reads CASSPPSWTGFYYEQYF. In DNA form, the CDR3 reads TGTGCCAGCAGCCCACCCTCCTGGACAGGGTTCTACTACGAGCAGTACTTC.

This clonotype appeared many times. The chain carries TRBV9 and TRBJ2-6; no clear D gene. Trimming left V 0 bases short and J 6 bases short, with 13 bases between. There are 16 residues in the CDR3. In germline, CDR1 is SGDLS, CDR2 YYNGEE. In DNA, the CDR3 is TGTGCCAGCAGCGTAGCCCCGGACCTTGAGGCCAACGTCCTGACTTTC. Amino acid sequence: CASSVAPDLEANVLTF.

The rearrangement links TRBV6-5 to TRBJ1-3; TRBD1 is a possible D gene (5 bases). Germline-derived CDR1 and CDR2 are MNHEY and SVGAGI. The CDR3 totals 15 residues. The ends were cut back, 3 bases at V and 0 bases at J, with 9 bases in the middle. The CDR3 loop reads CASSYPGSSGNTIYF. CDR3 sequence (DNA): TGTGCCAGCAGTTATCCAGGGAGCTCTGGAAACACCATATATTTT.

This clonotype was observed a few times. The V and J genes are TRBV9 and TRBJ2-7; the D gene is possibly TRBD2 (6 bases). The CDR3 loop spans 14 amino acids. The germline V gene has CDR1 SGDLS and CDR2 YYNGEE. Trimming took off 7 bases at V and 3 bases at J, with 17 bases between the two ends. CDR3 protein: CASAEGPGVYEQYF. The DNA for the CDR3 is TGTGCCAGCGCGGAGGGGCCCGGGGTCTACGAGCAGTACTTC.

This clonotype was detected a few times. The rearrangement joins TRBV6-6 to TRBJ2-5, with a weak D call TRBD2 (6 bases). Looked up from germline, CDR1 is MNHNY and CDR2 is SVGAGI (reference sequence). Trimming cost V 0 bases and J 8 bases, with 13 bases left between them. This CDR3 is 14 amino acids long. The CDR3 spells CASSYSRGPDTQYF. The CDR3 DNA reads TGTGCCAGCAGTTACTCGCGGGGTCCTGATACCCAGTACTTC.

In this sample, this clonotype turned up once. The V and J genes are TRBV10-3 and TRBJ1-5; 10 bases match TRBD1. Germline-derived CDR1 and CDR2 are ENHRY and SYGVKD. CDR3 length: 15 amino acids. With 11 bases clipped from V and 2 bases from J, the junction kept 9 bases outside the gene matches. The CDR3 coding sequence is TGTGCCGCGGGGACCGGGACAGGGGGCAATCAGCCCCAGCATTTT. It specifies CAAGTGTGGNQPQHF.

CDR3 nucleotide sequence: TGCAGCGTTGAATGGGAAAAACTGTTTTTT. It codes for CSVEWEKLFF. This chain links TRBV29-1 with TRBJ1-4, with unresolved D. The CDR3 consists of 10 residues. V lost 2 bases, J lost 8 bases, and 3 bases lay in between. Germline lookup yields CDR1 SQVTM and CDR2 ANQGSEA.

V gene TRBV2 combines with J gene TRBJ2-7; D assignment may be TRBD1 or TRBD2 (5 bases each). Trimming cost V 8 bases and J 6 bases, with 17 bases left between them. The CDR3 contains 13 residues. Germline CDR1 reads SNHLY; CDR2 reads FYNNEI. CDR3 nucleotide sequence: TGTGCCAGCTCACCGTCACAGAGGGGCGAGCAGTACTTC. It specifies CASSPSQRGEQYF.

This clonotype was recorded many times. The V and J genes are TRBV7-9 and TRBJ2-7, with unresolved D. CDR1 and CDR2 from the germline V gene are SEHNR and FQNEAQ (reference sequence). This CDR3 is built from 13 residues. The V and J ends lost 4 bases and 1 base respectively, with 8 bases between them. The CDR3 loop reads CASSSWRSYEQYF. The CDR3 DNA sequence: TGTGCCAGCAGCTCCTGGCGTTCCTACGAGCAGTACTTC.

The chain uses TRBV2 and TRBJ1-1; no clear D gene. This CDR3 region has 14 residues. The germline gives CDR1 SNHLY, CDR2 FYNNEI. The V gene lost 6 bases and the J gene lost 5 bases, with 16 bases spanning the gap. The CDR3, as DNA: TGTGCCAGCAGCTTAGAGGCAAAAGGGACTGAAGCTTTCTTT. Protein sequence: CASSLEAKGTEAFF.

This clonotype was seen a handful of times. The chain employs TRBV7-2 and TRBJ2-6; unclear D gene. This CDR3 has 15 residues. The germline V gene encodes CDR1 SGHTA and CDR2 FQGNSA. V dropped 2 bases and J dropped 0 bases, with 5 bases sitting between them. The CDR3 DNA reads TGTGCCAGCAGCTTACTACTCTCTGGGGCCAACGTCCTGACTTTC. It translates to CASSLLLSGANVLTF.

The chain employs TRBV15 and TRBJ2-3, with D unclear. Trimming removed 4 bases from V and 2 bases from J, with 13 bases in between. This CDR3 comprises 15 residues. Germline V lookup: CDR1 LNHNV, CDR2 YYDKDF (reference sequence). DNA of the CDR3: TGTGCCACCAGCAATGCCGACGGATACACAGATACGCAGTATTTT. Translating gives CATSNADGYTDTQYF.

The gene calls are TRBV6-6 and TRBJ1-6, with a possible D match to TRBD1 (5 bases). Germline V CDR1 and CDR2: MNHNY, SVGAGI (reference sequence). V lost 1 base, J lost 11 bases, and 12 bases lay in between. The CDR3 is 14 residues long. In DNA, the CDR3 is TGTGCCAGCAGTTACTTCCCGGGGGGTACACCCCTCCACTTT. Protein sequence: CASSYFPGGTPLHF.

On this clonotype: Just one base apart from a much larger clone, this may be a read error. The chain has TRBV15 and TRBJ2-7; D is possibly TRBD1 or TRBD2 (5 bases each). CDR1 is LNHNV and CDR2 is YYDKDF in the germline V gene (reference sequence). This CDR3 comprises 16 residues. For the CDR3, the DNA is TGTGCCACCAGCAGTTGGGGGTTGCGTGCCTCCCACGAGCAGTACTTC. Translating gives CATSSWGLRASHEQYF.

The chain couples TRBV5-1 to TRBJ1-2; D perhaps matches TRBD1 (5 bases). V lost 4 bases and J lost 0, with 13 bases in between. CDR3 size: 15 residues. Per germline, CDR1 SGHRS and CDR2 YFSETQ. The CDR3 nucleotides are TGCGCCAGCAGCGATAGCGACAGAGCTAACTATGGCTACACCTTC. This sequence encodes CASSDSDRANYGYTF.

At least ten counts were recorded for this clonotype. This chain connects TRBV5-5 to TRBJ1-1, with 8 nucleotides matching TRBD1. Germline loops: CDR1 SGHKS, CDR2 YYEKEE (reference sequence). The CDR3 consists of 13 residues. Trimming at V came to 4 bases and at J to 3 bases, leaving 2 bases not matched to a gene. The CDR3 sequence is CASSTDRDTEAFF. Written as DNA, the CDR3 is TGTGCCAGCAGCACGGACAGGGACACTGAAGCTTTCTTT.